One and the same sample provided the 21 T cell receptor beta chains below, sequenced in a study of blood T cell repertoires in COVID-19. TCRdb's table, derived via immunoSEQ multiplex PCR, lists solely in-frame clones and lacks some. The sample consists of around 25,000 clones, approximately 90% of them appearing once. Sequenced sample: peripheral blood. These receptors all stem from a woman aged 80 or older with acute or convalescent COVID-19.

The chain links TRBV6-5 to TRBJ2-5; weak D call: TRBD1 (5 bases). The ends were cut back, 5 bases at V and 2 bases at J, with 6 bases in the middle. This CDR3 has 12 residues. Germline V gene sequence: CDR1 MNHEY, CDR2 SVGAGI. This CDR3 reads CASSRQQETQYF. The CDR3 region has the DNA TGTGCCAGCAGTAGACAGCAAGAGACCCAGTACTTC.

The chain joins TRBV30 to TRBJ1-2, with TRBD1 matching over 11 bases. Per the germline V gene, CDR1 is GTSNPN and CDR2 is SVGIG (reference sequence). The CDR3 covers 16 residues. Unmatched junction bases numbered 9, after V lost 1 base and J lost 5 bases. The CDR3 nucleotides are TGTGCCTGGAGTGAAGGGGACAGGGGGAGTGGGTATGGCTACACCTTC. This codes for CAWSEGDRGSGYGYTF.

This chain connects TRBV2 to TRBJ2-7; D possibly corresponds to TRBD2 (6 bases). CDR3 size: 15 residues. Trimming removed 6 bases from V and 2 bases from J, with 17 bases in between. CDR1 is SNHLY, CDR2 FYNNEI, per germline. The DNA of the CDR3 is TGTGCCAGCAGGGGCGCTACTAGCAGCCCCTACGAGCAGTACTTC. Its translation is CASRGATSSPYEQYF. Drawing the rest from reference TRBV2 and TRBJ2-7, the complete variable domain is EPEVTQTPSHQVTQMGQEVILRCVPISNHLYFYWYRQILGQKVEFLVSFYNNEISEKSEIFDDQFSVERPDGSNFTLKIRSTKLEDSAMYFCASRGATSSPYEQYFGPGTRLTVT.

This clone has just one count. The CDR3 nucleotides are TGTGCCAGCAGCTTGCGACAGGGGGGCTACACCTTC. Its translation: CASSLRQGGYTF. This chain joins TRBV7-2 and TRBJ1-2; 8 positions agree with TRBD1. The CDR3 totals 12 residues. Germline V gene data show CDR1 as SGHTA and CDR2 as FQGNSA. Trimming at V came to 3 bases and at J to 8 bases, leaving 2 bases not matched to a gene.

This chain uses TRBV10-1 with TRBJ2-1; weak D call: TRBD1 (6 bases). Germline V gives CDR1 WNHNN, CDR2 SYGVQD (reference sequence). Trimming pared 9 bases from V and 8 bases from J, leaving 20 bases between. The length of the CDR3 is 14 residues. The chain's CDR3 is CARARLGGRHEQFF. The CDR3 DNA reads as TGCGCCAGGGCGAGATTAGGGGGACGGCATGAGCAGTTCTTC.

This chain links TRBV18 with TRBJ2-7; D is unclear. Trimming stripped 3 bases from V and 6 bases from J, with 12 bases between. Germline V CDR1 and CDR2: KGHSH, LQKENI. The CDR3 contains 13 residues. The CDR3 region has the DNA TGTGCCAGCTCACCGGTGGTTTCCAGCGAGCAGTACTTC. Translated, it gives CASSPVVSSEQYF.

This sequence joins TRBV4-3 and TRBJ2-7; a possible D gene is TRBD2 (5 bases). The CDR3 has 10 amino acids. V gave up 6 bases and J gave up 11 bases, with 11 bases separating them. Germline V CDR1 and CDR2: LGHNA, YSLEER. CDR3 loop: CASRGGWEYF. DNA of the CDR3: TGCGCCAGCAGAGGAGGTTGGGAGTACTTC.

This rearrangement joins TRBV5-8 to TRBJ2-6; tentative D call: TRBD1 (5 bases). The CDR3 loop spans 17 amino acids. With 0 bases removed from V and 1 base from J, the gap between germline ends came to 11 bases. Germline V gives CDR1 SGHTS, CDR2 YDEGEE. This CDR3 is CASSLAGLWSGANVLTF. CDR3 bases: TGTGCCAGCAGCTTGGCAGGGCTCTGGTCTGGGGCCAACGTCCTGACTTTC. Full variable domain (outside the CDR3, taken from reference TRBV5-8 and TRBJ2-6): EAGVTQSPTHLIKTRGQQATLRCSPISGHTSVYWYQQALGLGLQFLLWYDEGEERNRGNFPPRFSGRQFPNYSSELNVNALELEDSALYLCASSLAGLWSGANVLTFGAGSRLTVL.

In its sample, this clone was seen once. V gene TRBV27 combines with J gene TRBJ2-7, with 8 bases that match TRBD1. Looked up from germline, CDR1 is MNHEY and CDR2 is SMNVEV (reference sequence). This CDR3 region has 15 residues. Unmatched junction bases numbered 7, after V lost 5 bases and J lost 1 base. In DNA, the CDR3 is TGTGCCAGCAGTCGGACAGGGCCAGGTTCCTACGAGCAGTACTTC. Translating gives CASSRTGPGSYEQYF.

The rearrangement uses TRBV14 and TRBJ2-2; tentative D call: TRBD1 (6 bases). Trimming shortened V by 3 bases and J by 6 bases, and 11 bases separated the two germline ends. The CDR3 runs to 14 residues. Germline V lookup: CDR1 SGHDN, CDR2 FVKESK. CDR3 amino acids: CASSQTQGPGELFF. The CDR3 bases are TGTGCCAGCAGCCAGACACAGGGCCCCGGGGAGCTGTTTTTT.

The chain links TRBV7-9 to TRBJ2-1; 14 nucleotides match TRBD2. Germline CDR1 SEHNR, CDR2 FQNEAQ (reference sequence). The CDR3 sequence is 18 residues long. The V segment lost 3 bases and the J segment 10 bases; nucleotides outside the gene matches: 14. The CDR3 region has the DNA TGTGCCAGCAGCTTGTATTCCACGACTAGCGGGAGGGCGGGGGAGCAGTTCTTC. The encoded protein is CASSLYSTTSGRAGEQFF.

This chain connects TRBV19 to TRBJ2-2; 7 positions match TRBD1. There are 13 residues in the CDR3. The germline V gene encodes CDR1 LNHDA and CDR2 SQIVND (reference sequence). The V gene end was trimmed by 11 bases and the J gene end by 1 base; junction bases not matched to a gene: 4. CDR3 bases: TGTGCCTCGGACAGGCGGAACACCGGGGAGCTGTTTTTT. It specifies CASDRRNTGELFF.

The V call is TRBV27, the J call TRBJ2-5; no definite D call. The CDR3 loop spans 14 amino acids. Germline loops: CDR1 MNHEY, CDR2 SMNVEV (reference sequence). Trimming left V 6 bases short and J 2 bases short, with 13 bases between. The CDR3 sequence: CASRYTASQETQYF. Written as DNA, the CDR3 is TGTGCCAGCAGATATACAGCTTCTCAAGAGACCCAGTACTTC.

The CDR3 sequence is CASSEGQRRNTEAFF. CDR3 coding DNA: TGTGCCAGCAGTGAAGGACAGCGCCGTAACACTGAAGCTTTCTTT. This chain connects TRBV2 to TRBJ1-1, with TRBD1 as a possible D gene (5 bases). The CDR3 loop spans 15 amino acids. Germline V lookup: CDR1 SNHLY, CDR2 FYNNEI. V was clipped by 1 base and J by 2 bases, with 11 bases between them.

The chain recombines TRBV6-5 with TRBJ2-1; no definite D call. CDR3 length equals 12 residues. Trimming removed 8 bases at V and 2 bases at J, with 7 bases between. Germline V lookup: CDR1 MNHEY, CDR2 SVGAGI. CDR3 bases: TGTGCCAGCGCCGCGGCCTACAATGAGCAGTTCTTC. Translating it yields CASAAAYNEQFF.

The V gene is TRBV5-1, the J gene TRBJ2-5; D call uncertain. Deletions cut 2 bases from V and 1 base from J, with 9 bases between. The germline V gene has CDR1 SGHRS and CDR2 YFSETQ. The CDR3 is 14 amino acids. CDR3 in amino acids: CASSLERSQETQYF. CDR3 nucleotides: TGCGCCAGCAGCTTAGAAAGGAGCCAAGAGACCCAGTACTTC.

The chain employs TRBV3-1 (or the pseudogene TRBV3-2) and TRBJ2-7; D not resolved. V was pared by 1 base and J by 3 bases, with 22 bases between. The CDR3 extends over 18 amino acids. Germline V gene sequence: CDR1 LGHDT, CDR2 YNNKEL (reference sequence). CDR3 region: CASSQVSSRPRLGYEQYF. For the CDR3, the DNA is TGTGCCAGCAGCCAAGTCTCTAGTCGCCCAAGGTTAGGCTACGAGCAGTACTTC.

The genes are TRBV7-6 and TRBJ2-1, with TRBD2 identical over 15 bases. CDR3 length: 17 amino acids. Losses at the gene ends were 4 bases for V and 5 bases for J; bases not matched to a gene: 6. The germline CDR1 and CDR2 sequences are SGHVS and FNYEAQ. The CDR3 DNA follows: TGTGCCAGCAGCTACCCGGGACTAGCGGGGGGTCACAATGAGCAGTTCTTC. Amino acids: CASSYPGLAGGHNEQFF.

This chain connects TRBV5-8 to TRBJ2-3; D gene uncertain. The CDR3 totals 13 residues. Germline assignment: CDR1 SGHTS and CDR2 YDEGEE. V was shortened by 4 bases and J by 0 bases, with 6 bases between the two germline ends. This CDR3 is CASSPSSTDTQYF. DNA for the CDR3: TGTGCCAGCAGCCCTTCTAGCACAGATACGCAGTATTTT.

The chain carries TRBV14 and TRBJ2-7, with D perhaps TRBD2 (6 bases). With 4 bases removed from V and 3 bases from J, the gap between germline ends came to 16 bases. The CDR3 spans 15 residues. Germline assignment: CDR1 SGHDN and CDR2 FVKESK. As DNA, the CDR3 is TGTGCCAGCAGCCGAAACTTAAAGGGAGGCTACGAGCAGTACTTC. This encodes CASSRNLKGGYEQYF.

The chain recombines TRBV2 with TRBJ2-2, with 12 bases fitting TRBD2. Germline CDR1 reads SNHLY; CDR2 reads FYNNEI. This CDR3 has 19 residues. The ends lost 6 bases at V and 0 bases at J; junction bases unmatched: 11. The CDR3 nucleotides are TGTGCCAGCAGCTGGACTAGCGGGGCCTCAGACGCGAACACCGGGGAGCTGTTTTTT. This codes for CASSWTSGASDANTGELFF.